A selection of T cell receptor beta chains follows, all from one sample in a study of CD8+ T cells in alopecia areata. TCRdb's table, derived via immunoSEQ multiplex PCR, lists solely in-frame clones and lacks some. The table records about 110,000 clones, 56% of them present only once. Sample: CD4+ T cells sorted from blood, taken at week 24, from a patient treated with tofacitinib. These receptors were collected from a human donor with alopecia areata. CDR3s include the opening cysteine and the closing phenylalanine or tryptophan. The D gene is left open where the match is weak. Clone size is shown for a subset of rows, as once, few, many or a class of expanded clone.

.	TRBD1	TRBV10-3	TRBJ1-2	CAIGQGDYGYTF	TGTGCCATCGGACAGGGGGACTATGGCTACACCTTC
.	.	TRBV4-1	TRBJ2-5	CASSRQIRETQYF	TGCGCCAGCAGCCGGCAAATTCGAGAGACCCAGTACTTC
.	TRBD1	TRBV10-3	TRBJ2-7	CATKQGDYEQYF	TGTGCCACTAAACAGGGGGACTACGAGCAGTACTTC
few	.	TRBV27	TRBJ2-2	CASSFEGRITNTGELFF	TGTGCCAGCAGTTTCGAGGGGCGCATTACGAACACCGGGGAGCTGTTTTTT
few	.	TRBV5-6	TRBJ2-5	CASSALGGPRETQYF	TGTGCCAGCAGCGCCCTGGGGGGACCGCGGGAGACCCAGTACTTC
.	TRBD2	TRBV7-2	TRBJ2-5	CASSLGGLAGSQETQYF	TGTGCCAGCAGCTTAGGAGGACTAGCGGGGTCCCAAGAGACCCAGTACTTC
few	TRBD2	TRBV4-2	TRBJ2-4	CASNTPRLAGARGAKNIQYF	TGTGCCAGCAATACTCCGAGACTAGCGGGGGCACGTGGTGCCAAAAACATTCAGTACTTC
.	.	TRBV5-6	TRBJ1-2	CASSLGGGYTF	TGTGCCAGCAGCCTCGGGGGTGGCTACACCTTC
.	.	TRBV4-1	TRBJ2-5	CASSHHRDIGETQYF	TGCGCCAGCAGCCACCACAGGGATATTGGAGAGACCCAGTACTTC
few	TRBD1	TRBV9	TRBJ2-3	CASSVTGTGVRGDTQYF	TGTGCCAGCAGCGTAACCGGGACAGGGGTACGGGGAGATACGCAGTATTTT
.	.	TRBV29-1	TRBJ2-7	CSVELADSYEQYF	TGCAGCGTTGAGCTAGCTGACTCCTACGAGCAGTACTTC
.	TRBD1	TRBV5-4	TRBJ2-7	CASSSKTGAQSEQYF	TGTGCCAGCAGCTCAAAAACAGGGGCCCAGAGCGAGCAGTACTTC
.	.	TRBV7-2	TRBJ1-2	CASSLGGRVHGYTF	TGTGCCAGCAGCTTAGGGGGCAGGGTACATGGCTACACCTTC
few	.	TRBV30	TRBJ1-2	CAWSGTKLSYTF	TGTGCCTGGAGTGGTACGAAGTTAAGCTACACCTTC
.	.	TRBV30	TRBJ1-3	CAWSVTSGPSPYGNTIYF	TGTGCCTGGAGTGTGACGTCGGGACCGAGCCCTTATGGAAACACCATATATTTT
once	TRBD1	TRBV5-1	TRBJ1-2	CASSWTGTGGAGYTF	TGCGCCAGCAGCTGGACCGGGACAGGGGGCGCTGGCTACACCTTC
few	.	TRBV4-3	TRBJ1-1	CASSQDRYPGTLNTEAFF	TGCGCCAGCAGCCAAGATCGCTATCCCGGGACACTTAACACTGAAGCTTTCTTT
.	.	TRBV5-1	TRBJ1-1	CASSVGTVNTEAFF	TGCGCCAGCAGCGTAGGGACGGTGAACACTGAAGCTTTCTTT
.	TRBD1	TRBV18	TRBJ2-3	CASSPARRTGGGTDTQYF	TGTGCCAGCTCACCGGCTCGACGGACAGGGGGCGGAACAGATACGCAGTATTTT
.	TRBD2	TRBV6-5	TRBJ2-2	CASSRPAGAHGELFF	TGTGCCAGCAGCCGTCCAGCGGGGGCCCACGGGGAGCTGTTTTTT
few	.	TRBV27	TRBJ2-1	CASSLLGRDTMREQFF	TGTGCCAGCAGTTTATTGGGGCGGGATACCATGAGGGAGCAGTTCTTC
many	.	TRBV14	TRBJ1-1	CASSQRRRGDTEAFF	TGTGCCAGCAGCCAGCGCCGAAGGGGGGACACTGAAGCTTTCTTT
.	.	TRBV5-1	TRBJ2-5	CASSFGEVQETQYF	TGCGCCAGCAGCTTTGGGGAGGTACAAGAGACCCAGTACTTC
.	.	TRBV18	TRBJ2-5	CASSPPRGSVQETQYF	TGTGCCAGCTCACCACCCCGGGGGAGCGTCCAAGAGACCCAGTACTTC
few	.	TRBV29-1	TRBJ1-2	CSVEGPLTF	TGCAGCGTTGAAGGCCCCCTCACCTTC
.	.	TRBV27	TRBJ1-3	CASSLQGGNTIYF	TGTGCCAGCAGTTTGCAGGGCGGAAACACCATATATTTT
.	TRBD1	TRBV7-9	TRBJ1-5	CASSDGQGASNQPQHF	TGTGCCAGCAGCGATGGACAGGGGGCGTCTAATCAGCCCCAGCATTTT
many	TRBD2	TRBV7-2	TRBJ2-5	CASSHPLGLALETQYF	TGTGCCAGCAGCCACCCCCTGGGACTAGCGCTGGAGACCCAGTACTTC